This T cell receptor (beta chain) is drawn from a study of beta chain features in type 1 diabetes. The entirety of the isolated RNA underwent reverse transcription, so expressed TCRB transcripts were sequenced. Generated by immunoSEQ multiplex PCR, the TCRdb table keeps only in-frame clones and is missing some. The sample has 150,000 to 200,000 clones, 7% to 10% seen once. This clone was seen more than once but under ten times. The clonotype originates from a woman aged 18-29 years in good health. The source material was central memory CD4+ T cells from blood.

The CDR3 sequence: CASSPLGQNYGYTF. CDR3 in DNA: TGTGCCAGCAGCCCCCTGGGGCAGAACTATGGCTACACCTTC. The chain has TRBV7-9 and TRBJ1-2; weak D call: TRBD1 (5 bases). Trimming stripped 5 bases from V and 2 bases from J, with 12 bases between. Per the germline V gene, CDR1 is SEHNR and CDR2 is FQNEAQ (reference sequence). The CDR3 runs to 14 residues.